The 25 T cell receptor beta chains below come from one sample, sequenced in a study of Tregs in tolerant kidney transplant recipients. The protocol was immunoSEQ multiplex PCR, while the TCRdb copy is restricted to in-frame clones and leaves out a portion. The profile covers roughly 66,000 clones, with roughly 92% appearing a single time and 9.5% to 13% taken by the ten largest. The material sequenced was CD8+ T cells from blood, taken before the transplant. The receptors here all came from a human donor who received a combined kidney and bone marrow transplant.

The chain is built from TRBV4-1 and TRBJ2-7; 9 bases are shared with TRBD1. V dropped 2 bases and J dropped 6; count of bases not matched to a gene: 8. Germline CDR1 MGHRA, CDR2 YSYEKL. The CDR3 has 15 residues. CDR3 residues: CASSQIGTGMSEQYF. Here the CDR3 DNA reads TGCGCCAGCAGCCAAATAGGGACAGGGATGTCCGAGCAGTACTTC.

J is TRBJ2-7 and V is TRBV19; D gene unclear. The CDR3 extends over 17 amino acids. V was clipped by 0 bases and J by 3 bases, with 18 bases between them. Germline assignment: CDR1 LNHDA and CDR2 SQIVND (reference sequence). The CDR3 nucleotides are TGTGCCAGTAGTATAGATGACTTCCCATCGTGTTGCTACGAGCAGTACTTC. It yields the protein CASSIDDFPSCCYEQYF.

The rearrangement links TRBV29-1 to TRBJ1-2; 11 nucleotides agree with TRBD1. CDR1 is SQVTM and CDR2 is ANQGSEA in the germline V gene. The CDR3 is 13 residues long. After removal of 1 base from V and 7 bases from J, the junction contained 2 bases not matched to a gene. Here the CDR3 reads CSVEADRGPGYTF. In DNA, the CDR3 is TGCAGCGTTGAAGCGGACAGGGGGCCTGGCTACACCTTC.

The chain recombines TRBV4-1 with TRBJ2-7; 8 bases align to TRBD2. Germline CDR1 and CDR2: MGHRA and YSYEKL. J was trimmed by 0 bases and V by 0 bases; bases with no gene match: 1. This CDR3 has 15 residues. This chain's CDR3 is CASSQDRGGSYEQYF. Here the CDR3 DNA reads TGCGCCAGCAGCCAAGATCGGGGGGGCTCCTACGAGCAGTACTTC.

The chain couples TRBV4-1 to TRBJ1-2, with D possibly TRBD1 on 5 matching bases. CDR1 and CDR2 (germline): MGHRA, YSYEKL. The ends were cut back, 2 bases at V and 8 bases at J, with 12 bases in the middle. This CDR3 has 13 amino acids. The CDR3 protein is CASSQNQGKGYTF. CDR3 DNA: TGCGCCAGCAGCCAAAATCAGGGAAAAGGCTACACCTTC.

The chain links TRBV28 to TRBJ2-1, with 11 bases that match TRBD2. The CDR3 has 19 amino acids. Germline V gene lookup returns CDR1 MDHEN and CDR2 SYDVKM. V shed 2 bases, J shed 0 bases, and the junction held 9 bases outside the gene matches. CDR3 in DNA: TGTGCCAGCAGTTTAGAACTAGCGGGGGTCCCGAGCTCCTACAATGAGCAGTTCTTC. This sequence encodes CASSLELAGVPSSYNEQFF.

The V call is TRBV5-6, the J call TRBJ1-2, with a weak D call TRBD1 (6 bases). The germline V gene has CDR1 SGHDT and CDR2 YYEEEE. Trimming cost V 4 bases and J 5 bases, with 15 bases left between them. The CDR3 is 14 residues long. CDR3 residues: CASSPGRGAYGYTF. For the CDR3, the DNA is TGTGCCAGCAGCCCGGGGCGGGGGGCGTATGGCTACACCTTC.

This clone was seen a single time. The V call is TRBV7-6, the J call TRBJ2-3; 11 bases line up with TRBD2. Trimming removed 2 bases from V and 2 bases from J; junction bases left unmatched: 6. This CDR3 region has 17 residues. Germline V gene sequence: CDR1 SGHVS, CDR2 FNYEAQ. The CDR3 DNA reads TGTGCCAGCAGCTTATTACCACTAGCGGGAGACACAGATACGCAGTATTTT. It yields the protein CASSLLPLAGDTDTQYF.

The chain links TRBV11-2 to TRBJ2-7; perhaps TRBD2 as D (5 bases). The CDR3 is made up of 13 amino acids. The germline gives CDR1 SGHAT, CDR2 FQNNGV. V lost 1 base, J lost 6 bases, and 10 bases lay in between. As DNA, the CDR3 is TGTGCCAGCAGCTTAGGGACTCCAACCGAGCAGTACTTC. Its translation is CASSLGTPTEQYF. Looking up the rest from reference TRBV11-2 and TRBJ2-7 gives the full variable domain: EAGVAQSPRYKIIEKRQSVAFWCNPISGHATLYWYQQILGQGPKLLIQFQNNGVVDDSQLPKDRFSAERLKGVDSTLKIQPAKLEDSAVYLCASSLGTPTEQYFGPGTRLTVT.

There are a few counts of this clone. This CDR3 is also generated by other DNA sequences in the sample. The CDR3 nucleotides are TGCGCCAGCAGCCCAGGACTAGCGGGAGAGAGCTCCTACAATGAGCAGTTCTTC. It specifies CASSPGLAGESSYNEQFF. The rearrangement uses TRBV4-3 and TRBJ2-1; TRBD2 agrees at 13 bases. Germline-derived CDR1 and CDR2 are LGHNA and YSLEER. The CDR3 loop spans 18 amino acids. Trimming took 4 bases from V and 0 from J; bases not matched to a gene: 6.

The J gene is TRBJ2-1, the V gene TRBV2; maybe TRBD1 (5 bases). The CDR3 has 11 residues. V was cut by 10 bases and J by 6 bases, with 10 bases left in between. Germline V gene lookup returns CDR1 SNHLY and CDR2 FYNNEI. The CDR3 reads CATWTFNEQFF. CDR3 nucleotide sequence: TGTGCCACTTGGACATTCAATGAGCAGTTCTTC. Full variable domain (missing parts from reference TRBV2 and TRBJ2-1): EPEVTQTPSHQVTQMGQEVILRCVPISNHLYFYWYRQILGQKVEFLVSFYNNEISEKSEIFDDQFSVERPDGSNFTLKIRSTKLEDSAMYFCATWTFNEQFFGPGTRLTVL.

The genes are TRBV9 and TRBJ2-3, with a possible D match to TRBD2 (6 bases). From germline, CDR1 is SGDLS and CDR2 YYNGEE. This CDR3 is 16 amino acids long. V lost 3 bases and J lost 3, with 17 bases in between. The DNA of the CDR3 is TGTGCCAGCAGCGCCCTCGGGAGAGTTGGGACAGATACGCAGTATTTT. Translating gives CASSALGRVGTDTQYF.

The chain recombines TRBV4-3 with TRBJ1-2; tentative D call: TRBD1 (5 bases). Trimming stripped 1 base from V and 2 bases from J, with 14 bases between. Germline CDR1 and CDR2: LGHNA and YSLEER. The CDR3 is 16 amino acids. The CDR3 is CASSQGAGGVNYGYTF. For the CDR3, the DNA is TGCGCCAGCAGCCAAGGTGCGGGGGGGGTGAACTATGGCTACACCTTC.

This clone was counted a single time. The V gene is TRBV2, the J gene TRBJ1-5, with TRBD1 as a possible D gene (5 bases). Deletions cut 6 bases from V and 4 bases from J, with 10 bases between. The CDR3 consists of 13 residues. The germline V gene encodes CDR1 SNHLY and CDR2 FYNNEI. The CDR3 region has the DNA TGTGCCAGCAGGGTCGGGGGTAATCAGCCCCAGCATTTT. The encoded protein is CASRVGGNQPQHF.

J is TRBJ1-5 and V is TRBV18; no clear D. V was trimmed by 3 bases and J by 0 bases, leaving 9 bases between them. The CDR3 sequence is 15 residues long. Germline loops: CDR1 KGHSH, CDR2 LQKENI. The CDR3 is CASSPGGYSNQPQHF. For the CDR3, the DNA is TGTGCCAGCTCACCCGGAGGTTATAGCAATCAGCCCCAGCATTTT.

The rearrangement uses TRBV19 and TRBJ1-3; TRBD1 is a possible D gene (6 bases). The CDR3 is 12 amino acids. The germline gives CDR1 LNHDA, CDR2 SQIVND (reference sequence). V lost 7 bases and J 16 bases, leaving 20 bases between the germline ends. This CDR3 is CASTGIEGHQYF. CDR3 in DNA: TGTGCCAGTACGGGAATCGAGGGACACCAGTATTTT.

The chain carries TRBV27 and TRBJ2-2, with 7 nucleotides matching TRBD1. Trimming removed 8 bases from V and 6 bases from J; junction bases left unmatched: 6. The length of the CDR3 is 13 residues. Germline V gene lookup returns CDR1 MNHEY and CDR2 SMNVEV (reference sequence). CDR3 nucleotide sequence: TGTGCCAGCTCCCTCGGACAGGCCGGGGAGCTGTTTTTT. Translated, it gives CASSLGQAGELFF.

This clone was recorded a few times. The rearrangement joins TRBV4-3 to TRBJ2-6; D perhaps matches TRBD2 (5 bases). This CDR3 has 16 amino acids. Germline V gene sequence: CDR1 LGHNA, CDR2 YSLEER. Trimming stripped 4 bases from V and 4 bases from J, with 14 bases between. The CDR3 protein is CASSPHPGSGANVLTF. CDR3 DNA: TGCGCCAGCAGCCCTCACCCGGGGTCGGGGGCCAACGTCCTGACTTTC.

This chain connects TRBV11-1 to TRBJ1-1, with D maybe TRBD1 (5 bases). This CDR3 spans 9 amino acids. Per the germline V gene, CDR1 is SGHAT and CDR2 is FQDESV (reference sequence). Here the CDR3 DNA reads TGTGGTGGGGGGAGGGGTGATTTCTTT. This codes for CGGGRGDFF. Full variable domain (remainder filled in from reference TRBV11-1 and TRBJ1-1): EAEVAQSPRYKITEKSQAVAFWCDPISGHATLYWYRQILGQGPELLVQFQDESVVDDSQLPKDRFSAERLKGVDSTLKIQPAELGDSAMYLCGGGRGDFFGQGTRLTVV.

The chain uses TRBV13 and TRBJ1-2; TRBD1 matches at 9 bases. The CDR3 has 14 amino acids. The trim removed 4 bases at V and 7 bases at J, leaving 7 bases unmatched. CDR1 and CDR2 from the germline V gene are PRHDT and FYEKMQ (reference sequence). The CDR3 DNA follows: TGTGCCAGCAGCTCCGGGACAGGGTTCGGTGGCTACACCTTC. Translation: CASSSGTGFGGYTF.

This chain uses TRBV6-5 with TRBJ2-7; no reliable D call. V was cut by 0 bases and J by 2 bases, with 14 bases left in between. Per germline, CDR1 MNHEY and CDR2 SVGAGI. The CDR3 loop spans 16 amino acids. The CDR3 region has the DNA TGTGCCAGCAGTTACTCGAACTTAGAAATGGCCTACGAGCAGTACTTC. Translation gives CASSYSNLEMAYEQYF.

In DNA form, the CDR3 reads TGTGCCAGCAGCTCAGGGACTAGCGGGAGCTACGAGCAGTACTTC. Amino acids: CASSSGTSGSYEQYF. The chain uses TRBV7-6 and TRBJ2-7; 14 nucleotides line up with TRBD2. The V gene end was trimmed by 4 bases and the J gene end by 3 bases; junction bases not matched to a gene: 2. The V gene's germline CDR1 is SGHVS and CDR2 FNYEAQ. The CDR3 length is 15 residues. The variable domain in full, completed from reference TRBV7-6 and TRBJ2-7, reads GAGVSQSPRYKVTKRGQDVALRCDPISGHVSLYWYRQALGQGPEFLTYFNYEAQQDKSGLPNDRFSAERPEGSISTLTIQRTEQRDSAMYRCASSSGTSGSYEQYFGPGTRLTVT.

As for this clone: The germline gene is not matched at one end of the junction; a read error may be the cause. This sample also contains other DNA sequences that code for the same CDR3. This chain connects TRBV10-1 to TRBJ1-6, with a tentative D call TRBD1 (5 bases). The CDR3 is 22 residues long. The germline V gene has CDR1 WNHNN and CDR2 SYGVQD (reference sequence). CDR3 loop: CASSGSFVRGDYRYPYNSPLHF. CDR3 nucleotide sequence: TGCGCCAGCAGTGGAAGCTTCGTACGGGGGGACTATCGTTACCCCTATAATTCCCCCCTCCACTTT.

This clone was observed a single time. The chain has TRBV19 and TRBJ2-7, with 7 bases fitting TRBD1. With V trimmed by 1 base and J by 3 bases, 3 bases remained unmatched. The germline V gene encodes CDR1 LNHDA and CDR2 SQIVND (reference sequence). The CDR3 is made up of 14 amino acids. The CDR3 spells CASSIADRVYEQYF. CDR3 DNA sequence: TGTGCCAGTAGTATAGCCGACAGGGTCTACGAGCAGTACTTC.

The chain is built from TRBV5-5 and TRBJ1-2, with TRBD1 matching over 7 bases. The germline CDR1 and CDR2 sequences are SGHKS and YYEKEE (reference sequence). CDR3 length: 14 residues. V gave up 6 bases and J gave up 7 bases; unmatched junction bases: 12. The CDR3 here is CASTNQGVAGGYTF. CDR3 sequence (DNA): TGTGCCAGCACCAACCAGGGGGTGGCTGGTGGCTACACCTTC.